This TCR beta chain was documented in a study of cytomegalovirus exposure and HLA in healthy donors. Study observations and caveats: Altogether, more than 150 TCR beta chains were recorded as cytomegalovirus-associated. Most sequenced TCRs were rare (though some public TCRs occurred in many donors).

Profiling relied on immunoSEQ multiplex PCR, and the TCRdb table lists in-frame clones only, not all of them. The sample records about 74,000 clones, 90% to 95% being singletons. As concerns this clone: Its antigen is currently unknown. A read error may account for a junction end that differs from germline.

Source material: PBMCs. The receptor comes from a man between 18 and 35 years old in good health and CMV-seropositive.

DNA for the CDR3: TGTGCTAGCAGCCGGGAGGGAGGCCTAGCGGGACAGTGGCGCGAGCAGTACTTC. Encoded protein: CASSREGGLAGQWREQYF. V and J are TRBV7-7 and TRBJ2-7, with 9 bases identical to TRBD2. CDR1 is SSHAT, CDR2 FNYEAQ, per germline (reference sequence). The CDR3 loop spans 18 amino acids.